This is a list of T cell receptor beta chains from one sample in a study of blood T cell repertoires in COVID-19. Sequencing was performed with immunoSEQ multiplex PCR; in TCRdb, only in-frame clones are kept and a portion is missing. Found here are tens of thousands of clones, approximately 86% of them singletons; the top ten hold approximately 3.4%. Sequencing was carried out using peripheral blood. Every receptor here comes from a man in his fifties or sixties with active COVID-19. CDR3s include the opening cysteine and the closing phenylalanine or tryptophan. The D gene is left open where the match is weak. Part of the rows lack a size; the others show once, few, many or a class for expanded clones.

clone size: -
D gene: TRBD2
J gene: TRBJ2-7
V gene: TRBV3-1/TRBV3-2
CDR3 DNA: TGTGCCAGCAGTTCAGGGCTAGCGGGGCTTGAGCAGTACTTC
CDR3 protein: CASSSGLAGLEQYF

clone size: few
D gene: TRBD1
J gene: TRBJ2-7
V gene: TRBV4-3
CDR3 DNA: TGCGCCAGCAGCCAAGATCGGACAGGCGAGCAGTACTTC
CDR3 protein: CASSQDRTGEQYF

clone size: -
D gene: -
J gene: TRBJ1-2
V gene: TRBV29-1
CDR3 DNA: TGCAGCGCCTCCGCGAGGGTCTATGGCTACACCTTC
CDR3 protein: CSASARVYGYTF

clone size: -
D gene: TRBD2
J gene: TRBJ2-5
V gene: TRBV9
CDR3 DNA: TGTGCCAGCAGCGTCAATCCGGGACTAGCTGTGGAGACCCAGTACTTC
CDR3 protein: CASSVNPGLAVETQYF

clone size: -
D gene: -
J gene: TRBJ1-2
V gene: TRBV2
CDR3 DNA: TGTGCCAGCAGTGAAGTTCTAAGGGGGGGGCGCGGCTATGGCTACACCTTC
CDR3 protein: CASSEVLRGGRGYGYTF

clone size: -
D gene: TRBD1
J gene: TRBJ2-3
V gene: TRBV4-1
CDR3 DNA: TGCGCCAGCAGCCAGCAGACAGGGAATACGCAGTATTTT
CDR3 protein: CASSQQTGNTQYF

clone size: -
D gene: -
J gene: TRBJ1-1
V gene: TRBV5-4
CDR3 DNA: TGTGCCAGCAGCTTGGAGGGGGGGCGTTTAGAAGCTTTCTTT
CDR3 protein: CASSLEGGRLEAFF

clone size: -
D gene: TRBD2
J gene: TRBJ2-7
V gene: TRBV7-8
CDR3 DNA: TGTGCCATCGGCGGGGGGGCCCGCGAGCAGTACTTC
CDR3 protein: CAIGGGAREQYF

clone size: many
D gene: -
J gene: TRBJ1-2
V gene: TRBV30
CDR3 DNA: TGTGCCTGGAGTCTTCTCTACTACAGGTCTGAGTATGGCTACACCTTC
CDR3 protein: CAWSLLYYRSEYGYTF

clone size: -
D gene: -
J gene: TRBJ2-7
V gene: TRBV6-6
CDR3 DNA: TGTGCCAGCAGTTACTCGAGCCAGGGGCAGGGCGAGCAGTACTTC
CDR3 protein: CASSYSSQGQGEQYF

clone size: -
D gene: -
J gene: TRBJ2-1
V gene: TRBV10-1
CDR3 DNA: TGCGCCAGCAGTGGTTACGTGGGCTTTCTAAATCCCTACAATGAGCAGTTCTTC
CDR3 protein: CASSGYVGFLNPYNEQFF

clone size: -
D gene: -
J gene: TRBJ1-3
V gene: TRBV6-5
CDR3 DNA: TGTGCCAGCACAGACAGGCCTGGAAGCACCATATATTTT
CDR3 protein: CASTDRPGSTIYF

clone size: -
D gene: TRBD2
J gene: TRBJ2-5
V gene: TRBV4-3
CDR3 DNA: TGCGCCAGCAGCCTCCTCGGGGCTAGCGGGGGCCAAGAGACCCAGTACTTC
CDR3 protein: CASSLLGASGGQETQYF

clone size: once
D gene: TRBD2
J gene: TRBJ2-1
V gene: TRBV10-1
CDR3 DNA: TGCGCCAGCAGTGAGCCTGGGACTAGCGGGTACAATGAGCAGTTCTTC
CDR3 protein: CASSEPGTSGYNEQFF

clone size: -
D gene: TRBD2
J gene: TRBJ2-1
V gene: TRBV7-7
CDR3 DNA: TGTGCTAGCAGCCCCTCCATTAGCGGGGGGGCCGATGAGCAGTTCTTC
CDR3 protein: CASSPSISGGADEQFF

clone size: -
D gene: -
J gene: TRBJ2-2
V gene: TRBV15
CDR3 DNA: TGTGCCACCAGCAGAGAAAAGTTCTACGGGGCGAACACCGGGGAGCTGTTTTTT
CDR3 protein: CATSREKFYGANTGELFF

clone size: -
D gene: TRBD2
J gene: TRBJ2-1
V gene: TRBV5-4
CDR3 DNA: TGTGCCAGCAGCTTGGGAGCGGGGGGCATAACCTACAATGAGCAGTTCTTC
CDR3 protein: CASSLGAGGITYNEQFF

clone size: once
D gene: TRBD1
J gene: TRBJ2-5
V gene: TRBV2
CDR3 DNA: TGTGCCAGCAAAAGAGACAGGGTCGGCCAAGAGACCCAGTACTTC
CDR3 protein: CASKRDRVGQETQYF

clone size: -
D gene: TRBD1
J gene: TRBJ2-5
V gene: TRBV4-3
CDR3 DNA: TGCGCCAGCAGCCAAGGCCGGGACAGGGCCAGAGAGACCCAGTACTTC
CDR3 protein: CASSQGRDRARETQYF

clone size: -
D gene: -
J gene: TRBJ2-3
V gene: TRBV10-3
CDR3 DNA: TGTGCCACAGAGACGGGGAGCACAGATACGCAGTATTTT
CDR3 protein: CATETGSTDTQYF

clone size: -
D gene: -
J gene: TRBJ1-1
V gene: TRBV5-1
CDR3 DNA: TGCGCCAGCAGCATGACACAGGCGAACACTGAAGCTTTCTTT
CDR3 protein: CASSMTQANTEAFF

clone size: -
D gene: -
J gene: TRBJ1-2
V gene: TRBV27
CDR3 DNA: TGTGCCAGCAGTGCTCGTTGGGAGGGGAACTATGGCTACACCTTC
CDR3 protein: CASSARWEGNYGYTF

clone size: once
D gene: -
J gene: TRBJ1-1
V gene: TRBV12-5
CDR3 DNA: TGTGCTAGTGGTCGACAGGAGAACACTGAAGCTTTCTTT
CDR3 protein: CASGRQENTEAFF

clone size: once
D gene: -
J gene: TRBJ1-3
V gene: TRBV18
CDR3 DNA: TGTGCCAGCTCACTAGGCGAGGTGCCTGGAAACACCATATATTTT
CDR3 protein: CASSLGEVPGNTIYF

clone size: -
D gene: TRBD1
J gene: TRBJ2-2
V gene: TRBV11-2
CDR3 DNA: TGTGCCAGCAGCCCAGGACAGGGAGGCACCGGGGAGCTGTTTTTT
CDR3 protein: CASSPGQGGTGELFF

clone size: -
D gene: TRBD2
J gene: TRBJ2-1
V gene: TRBV27
CDR3 DNA: TGTGCCAGCAGTTTGTTAGCGGGGGACTACAATGAGCAGTTCTTC
CDR3 protein: CASSLLAGDYNEQFF

clone size: few
D gene: -
J gene: TRBJ2-5
V gene: TRBV12-3/TRBV12-4
CDR3 DNA: TGTGCCAGCAGTTTAGATAGTCCAGAGACCCAGTACTTC
CDR3 protein: CASSLDSPETQYF

clone size: -
D gene: TRBD1
J gene: TRBJ1-2
V gene: TRBV5-4
CDR3 DNA: TGTGCCAGCAGCCTCCCTCGGACAGGGGATGGCTACACCTTC
CDR3 protein: CASSLPRTGDGYTF

clone size: -
D gene: TRBD2
J gene: TRBJ2-5
V gene: TRBV10-3
CDR3 DNA: TGTGCCATCAGGGGGACTAGCGATTTAGAGACCCAGTACTTC
CDR3 protein: CAIRGTSDLETQYF

clone size: -
D gene: -
J gene: TRBJ1-6
V gene: TRBV5-1
CDR3 DNA: TGCGCCAGCAGCTTGTCTACAGTTAGATCCCCAAATTCACCCCTCCACTTT
CDR3 protein: CASSLSTVRSPNSPLHF

clone size: -
D gene: -
J gene: TRBJ2-3
V gene: TRBV11-3
CDR3 DNA: TGTGCCAGCAGCTTAGGAATAACCCAGGGGCAGTATTTT
CDR3 protein: CASSLGITQGQYF

clone size: once
D gene: TRBD1
J gene: TRBJ1-1
V gene: TRBV4-1
CDR3 DNA: TGCGCCAGCAGCTCCGGGACAGCTTCGAACACTGAAGCTTTCTTT
CDR3 protein: CASSSGTASNTEAFF

clone size: few
D gene: -
J gene: TRBJ1-6
V gene: TRBV9
CDR3 DNA: TGTGCCAGCAGCGTGGGCCCAAATAATTCACCCCTCCACTTT
CDR3 protein: CASSVGPNNSPLHF